Following are 13 T cell receptor beta chains from one sample sequenced in a study of T-cell reconstitution after alpha-beta-depleted transplantation in children. Unique molecular identifiers were incorporated during preparation of the TCRbeta library. From the PCR reads, TCRdb called clonotypes with MiXCR, one entry per CDR3 protein. The sample gives around 300,000 distinct CDR3 sequences, around 10% of which show up once; around a quarter is in the top ten. The specimen was peripheral blood, collected 180 days after TCRalphabeta/CD19-depleted stem cell transplant. These TCRs come from a male patient aged 2-10 years who had a stem cell transplant for chronic granulomatous disease, so the T cells may come from the graft donor.

This clonotype came up a few times. V gene TRBV18 combines with J gene TRBJ2-5; D remains unclear. This CDR3 has 13 residues. The V gene lost 3 bases and the J gene lost 2 bases, with 7 bases spanning the gap. Germline V gene lookup returns CDR1 KGHSH and CDR2 LQKENI. DNA for the CDR3: TGTGCCAGCTCACCTACCTTACAAGAGACCCAGTACTTC. Encoded protein: CASSPTLQETQYF.

This clonotype was observed many times. The V and J genes are TRBV9 and TRBJ1-6; D is possibly TRBD1 (5 bases). Germline lookup yields CDR1 SGDLS and CDR2 YYNGEE. V shed 1 base and J shed 14 bases, with 10 bases lying between them. This CDR3 region has 12 residues. CDR3 region: CASSVLGGTLHF. For the CDR3, the DNA is TGTGCCAGCAGCGTACTTGGGGGGACCCTCCACTTT.

In its sample, this clonotype was seen many times. The rearrangement uses TRBV11-2 and TRBJ2-3; maybe TRBD2 (6 bases). CDR1 and CDR2 from the germline V gene are SGHAT and FQNNGV. The CDR3 totals 15 residues. Trimming pared 7 bases from V and 6 bases from J, leaving 20 bases between. CDR3 in amino acids: CASTPLGGWHDTQYF. As DNA, the CDR3 is TGTGCCAGCACCCCCCTGGGGGGATGGCATGATACGCAGTATTTT.

This clonotype was counted many times. The chain combines TRBV7-6 with TRBJ2-2; TRBD1 matches at 8 bases. There are 14 residues in the CDR3. V shed 5 bases and J 7 bases; nucleotides not matched to a gene: 6. The germline V gene encodes CDR1 SGHVS and CDR2 FNYEAQ. In DNA form, the CDR3 reads TGTGCCAGCAGCCCCCGACAGGGGAACGGGGAGCTGTTTTTT. It translates to CASSPRQGNGELFF. The full variable domain, completed using reference TRBV7-6 and TRBJ2-2, is GAGVSQSPRYKVTKRGQDVALRCDPISGHVSLYWYRQALGQGPEFLTYFNYEAQQDKSGLPNDRFSAERPEGSISTLTIQRTEQRDSAMYRCASSPRQGNGELFFGEGSRLTVL.

V is TRBV30 and J is TRBJ1-1; D is perhaps TRBD1 (5 bases). V shed 2 bases and J shed 1 base, with 11 bases lying between them. CDR1 and CDR2 from the germline V gene are GTSNPN and SVGIG (reference sequence). The CDR3 is 14 amino acids. DNA of the CDR3: TGTGCCTGGAGTCTATCTGGGGGGAACACTGAAGCTTTCTTT. This translates into CAWSLSGGNTEAFF.

This clonotype has at least ten counts. V gene TRBV12-3 or TRBV12-4 combines with J gene TRBJ2-7; 8 positions match TRBD1. This CDR3 is built from 13 residues. The ends lost 6 bases at V and 5 bases at J; junction bases unmatched: 6. The CDR3 is CASSRQGFDEQYF. The CDR3 DNA reads as TGTGCCAGCAGCAGACAGGGGTTCGACGAGCAGTACTTC.

In its sample, this clonotype was seen many times. The chain has TRBV5-1 and TRBJ2-1; 13 bases are shared with TRBD2. Per germline, CDR1 SGHRS and CDR2 YFSETQ. The trim removed 4 bases at V and 5 bases at J, leaving 12 bases unmatched. CDR3 length: 18 residues. For the CDR3, the DNA is TGCGCCAGCAGCGGCGGACTAGCGGGAGTTGAAAGAAACAATGAGCAGTTCTTC. The encoded protein is CASSGGLAGVERNNEQFF.

This clonotype was detected ten times or more. The DNA of the CDR3 is TGTGCCAGCTCACCAGGCCCCGGGACACTTACCTACGAGCAGTACTTC. This encodes CASSPGPGTLTYEQYF. J is TRBJ2-7 and V is TRBV18; weak D call: TRBD1 (6 bases). Per the germline V gene, CDR1 is KGHSH and CDR2 is LQKENI. This CDR3 spans 16 amino acids. V was clipped by 2 bases and J by 2 bases, with 16 bases between them.

There are many counts of this clonotype. This sequence joins TRBV21-1 and TRBJ2-3; no DNA check was done on the table's D call, TRBD2. TRBV21-1 has pseudogene status. The CDR3 is 17 amino acids. CDR3 region: CASSSQGAGGPTDTQYF. The CDR3 DNA reads as TGTGCCAGCAGCTCACAGGGCGCGGGGGGGCCAACAGATACGCAGTATTTT.

The V gene is TRBV4-2, the J gene TRBJ1-5, with 9 bases fitting TRBD1. V shed 3 bases and J 1 base; nucleotides not matched to a gene: 7. The CDR3 extends over 17 amino acids. Germline V CDR1 and CDR2: LGHNA, YNFKEQ. CDR3 loop: CASSHGTGKKSNQPQHF. DNA for the CDR3: TGTGCCAGCAGCCACGGGACAGGGAAAAAGAGCAATCAGCCCCAGCATTTT.

This clonotype came up many times. The chain carries TRBV4-2 and TRBJ2-3; D is possibly TRBD2 (6 bases). Germline loops: CDR1 LGHNA, CDR2 YNFKEQ. V was clipped by 1 base and J by 0 bases, with 14 bases between them. The CDR3 sequence is 17 residues long. CDR3 DNA: TGTGCCAGCAGCCAAGCCTCGGGGACTCACAGCACAGATACGCAGTATTTT. This encodes CASSQASGTHSTDTQYF.

Many counts were recorded for this clonotype. The rearrangement joins TRBV7-9 to TRBJ2-1; D gene ambiguous. Germline CDR1 is SEHNR and CDR2 is FQNEAQ (reference sequence). Between the trimmed V and J ends, which lost 2 bases and 2 bases, there was a span of 10 bases. This CDR3 has 15 residues. The CDR3 region is CASSLSPNPYNEQFF. The CDR3 DNA follows: TGTGCCAGCAGCTTAAGCCCAAACCCCTACAATGAGCAGTTCTTC.

Only a few counts were recorded for this clonotype. CDR3 protein: CASSSGSIKGNEQFF. The CDR3 DNA is TGTGCCAGCAGCTCTGGATCAATAAAGGGTAATGAGCAGTTCTTC. The chain is built from TRBV5-4 and TRBJ2-1; D remains unclear. Trimming took off 3 bases at V and 7 bases at J, with 17 bases between the two ends. The CDR3 runs to 15 residues. The germline CDR1 and CDR2 sequences are SGHNT and YYREEE (reference sequence).